The 30 T cell receptor beta chains below all came from one sample that was sequenced in a study of breast tumors, draining lymph nodes, adjacent tissues. The lymph nodes were axillary draining lymph nodes from breast cancer patients. MiXCR, run by TCRdb on the multiplex PCR reads, gives a single entry per CDR3 protein. The sample yields approximately 89,000 distinct CDR3 sequences, more than 25% seen once. The sequenced sample consisted of axillary lymph node tissue. The receptors were sampled from a female donor with breast cancer. Some clones in this sample may be carry-over from other donors' samples.

This clonotype came up many times. The chain combines TRBV7-2 with TRBJ2-2; D assignment may be TRBD1 or TRBD2 (5 bases each). The V gene's germline CDR1 is SGHTA and CDR2 FQGNSA. There are 17 residues in the CDR3. The ends were cut back, 3 bases at V and 4 bases at J, with 18 bases in the middle. The CDR3 bases are TGTGCCAGCAGCTTTTCGATGGGGGATCCGAGCACCGGGGAGCTGTTTTTT. Translated: CASSFSMGDPSTGELFF.

This clonotype was counted a few times. The chain is built from TRBV18 and TRBJ2-6, with 8 bases that match TRBD1. The trim removed 4 bases at V and 0 bases at J, leaving 26 bases unmatched. Germline V gene lookup returns CDR1 KGHSH and CDR2 LQKENI. The CDR3 has 24 residues. CDR3 amino acids: CASSLSLGTGGGGGTYSGANVLTF. The CDR3 nucleotides read TGTGCCAGCTCACTCAGCCTGGGGACAGGTGGGGGTGGGGGTACCTACTCTGGGGCCAACGTCCTGACTTTC.

Concerning this clonotype itself: Its ends do not fully match the called genes, so a read error is possible. This sequence joins TRBV11-3 and TRBJ2-5; the D gene is possibly TRBD2 (6 bases). The CDR3 runs 14 residues. CDR1 SGHNT and CDR2 YENEEA come from the germline V gene. CDR3 region: CASSTSPPGETRCF. CDR3 sequence (DNA): TGTGCCAGCAGCACGTCCCCTCCGGGAGAGACCCGGTGCTTC. Combining the CDR3 with reference TRBV11-3 and TRBJ2-5 gives the whole variable domain EAGVVQSPRYKIIEKKQPVAFWCNPISGHNTLYWYLQNLGQGPELLIRYENEEAVDDSQLPKDRFSAERLKGVDSTLKIQPAELGDSAVYLCASSTSPPGETRCFGPGTRLLVL.

About this clonotype itself: Compared with germline, one end of the junction differs, possibly owing to a read error. The DNA of the CDR3 is TGTGCCAGCAGTTCCCCTCAGATGGCTTCACCCTTCCACTTT. Amino acid sequence: CASSSPQMASPFHF. J is TRBJ1-6 and V is TRBV27; D is unresolved. Germline-derived CDR1 and CDR2 are MNHEY and SMNVEV (reference sequence). This CDR3 has 14 amino acids.

In this sample, this clonotype turned up once. The chain couples TRBV6-6 to TRBJ2-7, with D unresolved. The CDR3 is made up of 16 amino acids. The germline V gene has CDR1 MNHNY and CDR2 SVGAGI (reference sequence). The V gene lost 6 bases and the J gene lost 0 bases, with 18 bases spanning the gap. The CDR3 loop is CASSPRGVGLSYEQYF. The CDR3 coding sequence is TGTGCCAGCAGCCCTCGAGGAGTCGGCCTCTCCTACGAGCAGTACTTC.

On this clonotype itself: At one boundary the junction diverges from the germline segment, which might be a read error. The chain recombines TRBV12-3 or TRBV12-4 with TRBJ2-6, with D perhaps TRBD1 (5 bases). The CDR3 covers 16 residues. DNA for the CDR3: TGTGCCAGCAGCTTCTCCCTGAATCCTGGGGCCAACGTCCTGACCTTC. Encoded protein: CASSFSLNPGANVLTF.

This clonotype has at least ten counts. The gene calls are TRBV27 and TRBJ1-6; D may be TRBD1 (6 bases). The CDR3 contains 17 residues. Germline CDR1 is MNHEY and CDR2 is SMNVEV (reference sequence). The V end lost 5 bases, the J end lost 8 bases, and 22 bases lay between the germline ends. The CDR3 DNA reads as TGTGCCAGCAGTCACCGGGACATGGGCCCGGGGTATTCACCCCTCCACTTT. It is translated as CASSHRDMGPGYSPLHF.

In this sample, this clonotype turned up many times. The CDR3 here is CASSPDIAGGHNEQFF. CDR3 sequence (DNA): TGTGCCAGCAGCCCCGACATTGCGGGGGGCCACAATGAGCAGTTCTTC. The V gene is TRBV9, the J gene TRBJ2-1; 8 bases match TRBD2. The length of the CDR3 is 16 residues. J was trimmed by 5 bases and V by 4 bases; bases with no gene match: 11. Per germline, CDR1 SGDLS and CDR2 YYNGEE.

In the case of this clonotype: This sequence may be a read error, since a much larger clone differs from it by one base. The rearrangement links TRBV6-6 to TRBJ2-7, with a tentative D call TRBD2 (6 bases). This CDR3 spans 15 amino acids. Per germline, CDR1 MNHNY and CDR2 SVGAGI (reference sequence). Trimming left V 5 bases short and J 5 bases short, with 19 bases between. The CDR3 is CASSQAGPTHHEQYF. The CDR3 DNA is TGTGCCAGCAGTCAGGCGGGACCTACTCACCACGAGCAGTACTTC.

This clonotype came up many times. The chain couples TRBV5-1 to TRBJ1-5, with TRBD1 matching over 10 bases. Germline V CDR1 and CDR2: SGHRS, YFSETQ. This CDR3 is 14 amino acids long. V lost 0 bases, J lost 6 bases, and 0 bases stayed unmatched. CDR3: CASSLGQGAQPQHF. The CDR3 DNA sequence: TGCGCCAGCAGCTTGGGACAGGGGGCTCAGCCCCAGCATTTT.

V usage is TRBV12-3 or TRBV12-4 and J usage is TRBJ2-2; D gene ambiguous. Deletions cut 10 bases from V and 6 bases from J, with 18 bases between. The CDR3 consists of 14 residues. This CDR3 reads CAKGPRGWSGELFF. CDR3 sequence (DNA): TGTGCCAAAGGACCAAGAGGCTGGTCCGGGGAGCTGTTTTTT.

This clonotype was seen at least ten times. This sequence joins TRBV5-1 and TRBJ2-1; 9 bases fit TRBD2. Trimming at V came to 0 bases and at J to 8 bases, leaving 3 bases not matched to a gene. From germline, CDR1 is SGHRS and CDR2 YFSETQ. CDR3 length: 14 amino acids. The CDR3 loop is CASSLVAGADEQFF. Here the CDR3 DNA reads TGCGCCAGCAGCTTGGTAGCGGGAGCTGATGAGCAGTTCTTC.

The CDR3 here is CASGTGQGGSYEQYF. The CDR3 DNA sequence: TGTGCCAGCGGAACAGGACAGGGGGGATCCTACGAGCAGTACTTC. V gene TRBV5-6 combines with J gene TRBJ2-7; 10 bases agree with TRBD1. CDR3 size: 15 residues. CDR1 is SGHDT and CDR2 is YYEEEE in the germline V gene. V lost 7 bases, J lost 1 base, and 8 bases stayed unmatched.

This clonotype was seen many times. V gene TRBV3-1 combines with J gene TRBJ2-2, with D perhaps matching TRBD1 (6 bases). The germline gives CDR1 LGHDT, CDR2 YNNKEL (reference sequence). Trimming removed 7 bases at V and 4 bases at J, with 13 bases between. The CDR3 sequence is 14 residues long. This CDR3 is CASIPTGTTGELFF. Written as DNA, the CDR3 is TGTGCCAGCATTCCCACAGGGACCACCGGGGAGCTGTTTTTT. Full variable domain (missing parts from reference TRBV3-1 and TRBJ2-2): DTAVSQTPKYLVTQMGNDKSIKCEQNLGHDTMYWYKQDSKKFLKIMFSYNNKELIINETVPNRFSPKSPDKAHLNLHINSLELGDSAVYFCASIPTGTTGELFFGEGSRLTVL.

This clonotype appeared a single time. The V gene is TRBV9, the J gene TRBJ2-2; D could derive from TRBD1 or TRBD2 (5 bases each). CDR1 is SGDLS and CDR2 is YYNGEE in the germline V gene. The ends were cut back, 3 bases at V and 4 bases at J, with 10 bases in the middle. The CDR3 has 14 residues. The CDR3 loop reads CASSAKRGTGELFF. For the CDR3, the DNA is TGTGCCAGCAGCGCTAAGAGGGGCACCGGGGAGCTGTTTTTT.

This clonotype has a count of ten or more. The chain recombines TRBV9 with TRBJ2-5, with TRBD1 identical over 7 bases. The trim removed 0 bases at V and 5 bases at J, leaving 7 bases unmatched. CDR3 size: 15 residues. The germline V gene encodes CDR1 SGDLS and CDR2 YYNGEE. Here the CDR3 DNA reads TGTGCCAGCAGCGTAGGTGAGGGGGCCTGGGAGACCCAGTACTTC. As protein: CASSVGEGAWETQYF.

This clonotype has a count of ten or more. The V and J genes are TRBV7-2 and TRBJ2-5; no reliable D call. The CDR3 spans 16 residues. The germline CDR1 and CDR2 sequences are SGHTA and FQGNSA. Trimming removed 1 base from V and 2 bases from J, with 14 bases in between. CDR3 coding DNA: TGTGCCAGCAGCTTAGGGGCAACCGAAGCGCAAGAGACCCAGTACTTC. Translating gives CASSLGATEAQETQYF.

This chain uses TRBV15 with TRBJ2-1; the D is unclear. This CDR3 contains 15 residues. Trimming left V 3 bases short and J 2 bases short, with 11 bases between. Germline V lookup: CDR1 LNHNV, CDR2 YYDKDF (reference sequence). The CDR3 DNA reads TGTGCCACCAGCAGCGTGCTAGGGACCTACAATGAGCAGTTCTTC. Translated: CATSSVLGTYNEQFF.

This clonotype was observed many times. The genes are TRBV28 and TRBJ2-7, with 7 bases that match TRBD2. V gave up 7 bases and J gave up 0 bases; unmatched junction bases: 6. The germline V gene has CDR1 MDHEN and CDR2 SYDVKM. This CDR3 has 14 amino acids. The CDR3 nucleotides read TGTGCCAGCATCTCGGGGGGAAGCTCCTACGAGCAGTACTTC. Protein product: CASISGGSSYEQYF.

Many counts were recorded for this clonotype. The chain carries TRBV3-1 and TRBJ2-7; 7 positions agree with TRBD1. The ends lost 4 bases at V and 4 bases at J; junction bases unmatched: 10. Germline V gives CDR1 LGHDT, CDR2 YNNKEL (reference sequence). The CDR3 covers 15 residues. DNA of the CDR3: TGTGCCAGCAGCCCGACTACGGGACAGCTTTACGAGCAGTACTTC. Protein sequence: CASSPTTGQLYEQYF.

This clonotype was observed many times. Its ends do not fully match the called genes, so a read error is possible. The chain combines TRBV20-1 with TRBJ2-3, with a weak D call TRBD2 (6 bases). The CDR3 spans 14 residues. The germline V gene has CDR1 DFQATT and CDR2 SNEGSKA (reference sequence). The CDR3 DNA reads TGCGGTGCTTCACGGGGGTGGAGCACAGATACGCAGTATTTT. Its translation is CGASRGWSTDTQYF.

This clonotype showed up many times. The chain recombines TRBV7-3 with TRBJ1-2; D is undetermined. The germline V gene encodes CDR1 SGHTA and CDR2 FQGTGA. CDR3 length: 13 residues. Trimming removed 0 bases from V and 8 bases from J, with 10 bases in between. The CDR3 spells CASSLTRGEGYTF. CDR3 DNA: TGTGCCAGCAGCTTAACACGGGGTGAAGGCTACACCTTC.

The chain uses TRBV19 and TRBJ1-5; TRBD1 is a possible D gene (5 bases). Germline assignment: CDR1 LNHDA and CDR2 SQIVND (reference sequence). V dropped 7 bases and J dropped 11 bases, with 12 bases sitting between them. This CDR3 spans 11 amino acids. DNA for the CDR3: TGTGCCAGTATGGGGGAAGAGACCCAGCATTTT. Its protein product is CASMGEETQHF.

This clonotype has ten or more counts. The rearrangement uses TRBV11-3 and TRBJ2-7; D may be TRBD2 (5 bases). The V gene lost 0 bases and the J gene lost 3 bases, with 9 bases spanning the gap. The CDR3 length is 14 residues. Germline V gene sequence: CDR1 SGHNT, CDR2 YENEEA. CDR3 DNA sequence: TGTGCCAGCAGCTTAGATTACGGGGTCTACGAGCAGTACTTC. It encodes CASSLDYGVYEQYF.

This clonotype occurred many times. The chain has TRBV5-8 and TRBJ2-2; 7 nucleotides match TRBD2. The trim removed 4 bases at V and 0 bases at J, leaving 9 bases unmatched. The CDR3 spans 17 residues. Germline V gives CDR1 SGHTS, CDR2 YDEGEE. Here the CDR3 DNA reads TGTGCCAGCAGCCCGGGGGTAGGACTAGCGAACACCGGGGAGCTGTTTTTT. Translating gives CASSPGVGLANTGELFF.

Notes on this clonotype: This may be a read error: a much more frequent sequence differs by one nucleotide. The chain links TRBV27 to TRBJ2-7, with D hard to call. The CDR3 has 13 residues. Germline lookup yields CDR1 MNHEY and CDR2 SMNVEV (reference sequence). Trimming left V 2 bases short and J 2 bases short, with 7 bases between. The CDR3 DNA follows: TGTGCCAGCAGTTTAGGCAGTACCTACGAGCAGTACTTC. It is translated as CASSLGSTYEQYF.

This clonotype was observed many times. This chain uses TRBV27 with TRBJ2-1, with 8 bases that match TRBD2. V dropped 8 bases and J dropped 15; count of bases not matched to a gene: 9. Germline V CDR1 and CDR2: MNHEY, SMNVEV (reference sequence). The CDR3 sequence is 11 residues long. The CDR3 loop reads CASSAGTRWFF. The CDR3 DNA sequence: TGTGCCAGCTCTGCCGGGACTAGGTGGTTCTTC.

The rearrangement uses TRBV6-5 and TRBJ1-4, with D possibly matching TRBD1 (5 bases). The CDR3 is made up of 13 amino acids. Trimming removed 6 bases from V and 5 bases from J, with 10 bases in between. The germline gives CDR1 MNHEY, CDR2 SVGAGI. The CDR3 coding sequence is TGTGCCAGCAGGGGAGGGACCAATGAAAAACTGTTTTTT. Translation: CASRGGTNEKLFF.

This clonotype was recorded at least ten times. This chain uses TRBV19 with TRBJ2-2, with 7 bases identical to TRBD2. There are 13 residues in the CDR3. J lost 4 bases, V lost 4 bases, and 0 bases had no gene match. Germline CDR1 is LNHDA and CDR2 is SQIVND (reference sequence). The CDR3 DNA sequence: TGTGCCAGTAGTAAGCGGGGCACCGGGGAGCTGTTTTTT. Encoded protein: CASSKRGTGELFF.

This clonotype was recorded at least ten times. The chain is built from TRBV6-1 and TRBJ2-3, with 9 bases lining up with TRBD1. This CDR3 contains 14 residues. Germline-derived CDR1 and CDR2 are MNHNS and SASEGT. J was trimmed by 0 bases and V by 6 bases; bases with no gene match: 1. CDR3: CASRGTGSTDTQYF. The DNA for the CDR3 is TGTGCCAGCAGAGGGACAGGGAGCACAGATACGCAGTATTTT.